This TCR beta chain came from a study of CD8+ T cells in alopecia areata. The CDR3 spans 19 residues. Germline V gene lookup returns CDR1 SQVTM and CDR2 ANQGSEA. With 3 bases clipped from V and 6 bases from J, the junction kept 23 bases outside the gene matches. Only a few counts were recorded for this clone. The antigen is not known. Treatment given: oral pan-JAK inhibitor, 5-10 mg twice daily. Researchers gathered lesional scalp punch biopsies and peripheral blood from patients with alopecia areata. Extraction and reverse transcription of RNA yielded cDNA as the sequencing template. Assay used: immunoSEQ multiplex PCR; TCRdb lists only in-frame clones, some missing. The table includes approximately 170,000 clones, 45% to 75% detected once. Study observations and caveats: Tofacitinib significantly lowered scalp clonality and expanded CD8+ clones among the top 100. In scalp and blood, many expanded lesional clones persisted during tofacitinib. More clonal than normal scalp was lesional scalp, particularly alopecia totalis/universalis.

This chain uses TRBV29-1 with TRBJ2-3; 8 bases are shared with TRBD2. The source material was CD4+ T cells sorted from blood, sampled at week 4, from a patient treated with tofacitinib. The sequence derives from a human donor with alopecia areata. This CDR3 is CSVDLAVFGLATERDTQYF. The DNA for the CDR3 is TGCAGCGTTGATTTGGCCGTTTTTGGACTAGCAACCGAGAGGGATACGCAGTATTTT.